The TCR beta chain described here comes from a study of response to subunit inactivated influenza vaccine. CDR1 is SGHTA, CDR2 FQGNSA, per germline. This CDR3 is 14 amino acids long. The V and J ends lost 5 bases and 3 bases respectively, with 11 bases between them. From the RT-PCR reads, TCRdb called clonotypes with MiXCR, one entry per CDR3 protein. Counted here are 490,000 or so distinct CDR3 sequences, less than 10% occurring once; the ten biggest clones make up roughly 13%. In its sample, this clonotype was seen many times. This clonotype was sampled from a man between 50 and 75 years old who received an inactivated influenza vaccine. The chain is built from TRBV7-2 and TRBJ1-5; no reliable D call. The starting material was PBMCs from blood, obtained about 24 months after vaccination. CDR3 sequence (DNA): TGTGCCAGCAGCCCACCGGGTTACAATCAGCCCCAGCATTTT. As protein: CASSPPGYNQPQHF.